This T cell receptor beta chain is drawn from a study of T cell responses to AZD1222 COVID-19 vaccine. Study at large: Samples with a second dose at about 4 or about 12 weeks were pooled together. Study-level findings and limits: Donors skewed white British and female; clonal diversity was possibly underestimated. Of the AZD1222 recipients, only six were seropositive at baseline.

As for this clone: What it binds is not known.

The CDR3 runs to 15 residues. V was clipped by 0 bases and J by 3 bases, with 9 bases between them. Germline CDR1 MNHEY, CDR2 SVGAGI. Sequenced by immunoSEQ multiplex PCR; TCRdb stores in-frame clones only, minus some. The sample has 130,000 to 150,000 clones, under 95% seen once. The clonotype was recovered from an adult in good health. Sample: peripheral blood, taken on day 0 of AZD1222 vaccination. The chain has TRBV6-5 and TRBJ1-5; D gene uncertain. The CDR3 sequence is CASSYSRQNNQPQHF. The CDR3, as DNA: TGTGCCAGCAGTTACTCGAGGCAGAACAATCAGCCCCAGCATTTT.